The clone carrying this T cell receptor beta chain was picked up one time. V was cut by 6 bases and J by 7 bases, with 19 bases left in between. CDR3 length: 15 residues. Per the germline V gene, CDR1 is LNHDA and CDR2 is SQIVND (reference sequence). Participant ages covered 18 to 89 years across about 22 US areas. Recovered status in Cohort 3 required two negative PCRs, clearance, or symptom resolution. Repertoires were generated with immunoSEQ multiplex PCR, while TCRdb's copy carries only in-frame clones and drops some. This table has some 400,000 clones, 80% to 90% appearing once. The entry originates in a study of blood T cell repertoires in COVID-19.

This chain links TRBV19 with TRBJ1-5; a possible D gene is TRBD1 (5 bases). The sample consisted of PBMCs or T cells enriched from blood (not recorded which). The receptor comes from a man aged 25 to 40 who had recovered from COVID-19. CDR3 protein: CASRRQGPGRQPQHF. CDR3 sequence (DNA): TGTGCCAGTAGAAGGCAGGGTCCAGGGCGGCAGCCCCAGCATTTT.